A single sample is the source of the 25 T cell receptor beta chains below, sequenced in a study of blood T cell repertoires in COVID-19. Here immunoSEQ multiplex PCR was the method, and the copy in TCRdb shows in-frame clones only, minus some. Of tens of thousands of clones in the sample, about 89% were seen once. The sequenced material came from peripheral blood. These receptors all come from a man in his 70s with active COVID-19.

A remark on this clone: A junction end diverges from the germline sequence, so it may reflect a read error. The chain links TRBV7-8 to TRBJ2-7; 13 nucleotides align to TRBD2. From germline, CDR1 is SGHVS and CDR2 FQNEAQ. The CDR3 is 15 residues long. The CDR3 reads CASSLDGRTSGSKDF. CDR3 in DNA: TGTGCCAGCAGCTTAGATGGTAGGACTAGCGGGAGTAAGGACTTC.

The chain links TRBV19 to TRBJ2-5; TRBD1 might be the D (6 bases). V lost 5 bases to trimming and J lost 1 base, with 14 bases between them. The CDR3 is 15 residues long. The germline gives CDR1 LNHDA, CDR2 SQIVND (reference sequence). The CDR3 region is CASSRLQGFQETQYF. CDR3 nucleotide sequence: TGTGCCAGTAGTCGCTTACAGGGTTTCCAAGAGACCCAGTACTTC.

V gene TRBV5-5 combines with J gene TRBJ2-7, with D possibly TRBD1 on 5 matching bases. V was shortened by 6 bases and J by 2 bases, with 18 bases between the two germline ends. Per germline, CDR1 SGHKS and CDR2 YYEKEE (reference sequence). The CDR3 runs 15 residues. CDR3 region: CASTVSQGSAYEQYF. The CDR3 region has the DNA TGTGCCAGCACCGTCAGTCAGGGTTCAGCCTACGAGCAGTACTTC.

DNA of the CDR3: TGCAGCGTCCGGCGGGGGGGGGAGACCCAGTACTTC. Translation gives CSVRRGGETQYF. V usage is TRBV29-1 and J usage is TRBJ2-5; 9 nucleotides agree with TRBD2. The CDR3 spans 12 residues. CDR1 is SQVTM and CDR2 is ANQGSEA in the germline V gene. Trimming at V came to 6 bases and at J to 5 bases, leaving 4 bases not matched to a gene.

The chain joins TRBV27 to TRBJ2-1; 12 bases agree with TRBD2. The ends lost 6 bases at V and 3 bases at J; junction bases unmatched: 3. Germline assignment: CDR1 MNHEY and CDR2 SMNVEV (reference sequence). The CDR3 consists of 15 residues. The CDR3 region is CASRTGLAGYNEQFF. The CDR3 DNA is TGTGCCAGCAGGACGGGACTAGCGGGCTACAATGAGCAGTTCTTC.

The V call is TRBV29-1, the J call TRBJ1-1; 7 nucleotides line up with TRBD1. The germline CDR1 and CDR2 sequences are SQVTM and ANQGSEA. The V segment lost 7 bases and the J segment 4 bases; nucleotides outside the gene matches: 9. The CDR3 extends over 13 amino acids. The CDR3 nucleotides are TGCAGCGGCAGACAGGGCTCCGGCACTGAAGCTTTCTTT. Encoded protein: CSGRQGSGTEAFF. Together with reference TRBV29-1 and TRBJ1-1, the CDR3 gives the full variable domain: SAVISQKPSRDICQRGTSLTIQCQVDSQVTMMFWYRQQPGQSLTLIATANQGSEATYESGFVIDKFPISRPNLTFSTLTVSNMSPEDSSIYLCSGRQGSGTEAFFGQGTRLTVV.

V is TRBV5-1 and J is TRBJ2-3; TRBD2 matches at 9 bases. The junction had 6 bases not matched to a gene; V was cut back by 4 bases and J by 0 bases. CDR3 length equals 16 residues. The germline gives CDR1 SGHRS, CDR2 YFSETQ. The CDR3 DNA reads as TGCGCCAGCAGCCCCGGCGGGGGGGCTAGCACAGATACGCAGTATTTT. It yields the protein CASSPGGGASTDTQYF.

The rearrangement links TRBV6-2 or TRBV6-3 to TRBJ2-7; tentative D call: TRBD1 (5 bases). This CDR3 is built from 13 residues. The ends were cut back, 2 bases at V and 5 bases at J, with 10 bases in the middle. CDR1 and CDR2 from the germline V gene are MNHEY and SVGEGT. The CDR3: CASSYRWGNEQYF. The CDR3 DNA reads TGTGCCAGCAGTTACCGGTGGGGCAACGAGCAGTACTTC.

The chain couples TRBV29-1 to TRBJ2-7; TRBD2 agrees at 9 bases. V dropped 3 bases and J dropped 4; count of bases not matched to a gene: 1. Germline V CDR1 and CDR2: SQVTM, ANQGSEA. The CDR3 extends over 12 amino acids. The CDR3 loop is CSVETSGYEQYF. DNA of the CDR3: TGCAGCGTTGAGACTAGCGGTTACGAGCAGTACTTC.

CDR3 DNA sequence: TGTGCCAGCAGCACCGGGACTAAGTCGACGCAGTATTTT. Protein: CASSTGTKSTQYF. The chain has TRBV12-3 or TRBV12-4 and TRBJ2-3, with TRBD2 matching 7 bases. The J segment lost 9 bases and the V segment lost 6 bases, leaving 9 bases of the junction unmatched. There are 13 residues in the CDR3.

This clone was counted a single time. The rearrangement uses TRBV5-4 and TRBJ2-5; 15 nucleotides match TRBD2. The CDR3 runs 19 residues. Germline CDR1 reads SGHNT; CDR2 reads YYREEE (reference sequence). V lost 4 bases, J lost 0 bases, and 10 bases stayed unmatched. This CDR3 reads CASSDVRTSGRGYQETQYF. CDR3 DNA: TGTGCCAGCAGCGACGTGCGGACTAGCGGGAGGGGGTACCAAGAGACCCAGTACTTC.

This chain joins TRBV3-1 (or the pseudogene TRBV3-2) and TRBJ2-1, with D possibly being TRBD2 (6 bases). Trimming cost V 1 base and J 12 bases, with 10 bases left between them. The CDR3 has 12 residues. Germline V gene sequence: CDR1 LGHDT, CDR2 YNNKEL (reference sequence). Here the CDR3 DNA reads TGTGCCAGCAGCCAAGTGGGGAGGTGGCAGTTCTTC. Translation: CASSQVGRWQFF.

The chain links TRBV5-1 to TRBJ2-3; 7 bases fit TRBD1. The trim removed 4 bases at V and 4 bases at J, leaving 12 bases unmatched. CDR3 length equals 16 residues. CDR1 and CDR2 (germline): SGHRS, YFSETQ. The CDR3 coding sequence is TGCGCCAGCAGCCCGGGACAGCCAAGCGGATCAGATACGCAGTATTTT. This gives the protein CASSPGQPSGSDTQYF.

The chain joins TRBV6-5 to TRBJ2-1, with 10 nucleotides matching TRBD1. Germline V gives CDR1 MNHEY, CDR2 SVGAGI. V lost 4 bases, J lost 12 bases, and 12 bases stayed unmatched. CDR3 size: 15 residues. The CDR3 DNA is TGTGCCAGCAGTTCAACCGGGACAGGGGAAGTCCGGCAGTTCTTC. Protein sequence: CASSSTGTGEVRQFF.

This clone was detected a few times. CDR3 amino acids: CARTNELTANYGYTF. The CDR3 DNA is TGTGCCAGAACCAATGAATTAACAGCTAACTATGGCTACACCTTC. V is TRBV5-3 and J is TRBJ1-2; no clear D. TRBV5-3 is identified as an open reading frame with a role that is uncertain. V lost 6 bases and J 0 bases, leaving 15 bases between the germline ends. The CDR3 totals 15 residues.

The CDR3 DNA reads as TGCGCCAGCAGCTTGGCCGGAATCGGGAATGAAAAACTGTTTTTT. Residues: CASSLAGIGNEKLFF. V is TRBV5-1 and J is TRBJ1-4; D remains ambiguous. Per germline, CDR1 SGHRS and CDR2 YFSETQ. CDR3 size: 15 residues. V shed 0 bases and J shed 5 bases, with 11 bases lying between them.

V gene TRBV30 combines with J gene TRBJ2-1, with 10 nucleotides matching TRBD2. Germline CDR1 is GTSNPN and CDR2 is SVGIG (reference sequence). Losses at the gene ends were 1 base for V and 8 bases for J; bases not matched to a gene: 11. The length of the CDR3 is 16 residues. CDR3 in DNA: TGTGCCTGGAGTGACTCCGGGACTAGCGAATTCGATGAGCAGTTCTTC. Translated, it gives CAWSDSGTSEFDEQFF.

The CDR3 sequence: CASSYSIGASQPQHF. The CDR3 DNA follows: TGTGCCAGCAGTTACTCGATAGGGGCAAGTCAGCCCCAGCATTTT. The J gene is TRBJ1-5, the V gene TRBV6-5, with D possibly being TRBD1 (5 bases). V lost 0 bases, J lost 6 bases, and 12 bases lay in between. The CDR3 runs 15 residues. Germline CDR1 MNHEY, CDR2 SVGAGI.

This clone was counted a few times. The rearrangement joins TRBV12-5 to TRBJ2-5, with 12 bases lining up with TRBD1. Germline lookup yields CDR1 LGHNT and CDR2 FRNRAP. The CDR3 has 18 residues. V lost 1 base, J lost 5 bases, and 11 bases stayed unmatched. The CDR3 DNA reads TGTGCTAGTGGTTTGGGTGGTAACCGGGACAGGGGGCTGGAGACCCAGTACTTC. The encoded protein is CASGLGGNRDRGLETQYF.

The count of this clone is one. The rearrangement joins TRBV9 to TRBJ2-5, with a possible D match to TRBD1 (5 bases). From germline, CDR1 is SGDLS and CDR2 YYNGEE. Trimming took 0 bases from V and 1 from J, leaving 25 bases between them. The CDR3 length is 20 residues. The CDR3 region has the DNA TGTGCCAGCAGCGTAGGAGCAACAGGCCGGCAGGGCCATTCCCAAGAGACCCAGTACTTC. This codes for CASSVGATGRQGHSQETQYF.

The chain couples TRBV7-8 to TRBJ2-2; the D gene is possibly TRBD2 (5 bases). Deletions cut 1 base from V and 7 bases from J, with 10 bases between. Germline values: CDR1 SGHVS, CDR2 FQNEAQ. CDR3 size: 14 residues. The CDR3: CASSLGPSGGELFF. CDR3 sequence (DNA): TGTGCCAGCAGCTTAGGCCCGAGCGGCGGGGAGCTGTTTTTT.

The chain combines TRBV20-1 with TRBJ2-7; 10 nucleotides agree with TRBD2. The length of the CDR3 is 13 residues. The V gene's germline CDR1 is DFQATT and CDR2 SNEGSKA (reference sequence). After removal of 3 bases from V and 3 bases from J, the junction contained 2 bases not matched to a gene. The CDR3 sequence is CSASGTSDYEQYF. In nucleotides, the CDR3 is TGCAGTGCTAGTGGGACTAGCGACTACGAGCAGTACTTC.

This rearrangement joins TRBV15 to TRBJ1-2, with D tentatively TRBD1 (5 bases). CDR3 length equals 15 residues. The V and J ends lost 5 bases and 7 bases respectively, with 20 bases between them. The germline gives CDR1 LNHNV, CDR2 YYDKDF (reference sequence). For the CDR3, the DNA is TGTGCCACCAGCGGACTTGCCGGGGGAAAGGGTGGCTACACCTTC. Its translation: CATSGLAGGKGGYTF.

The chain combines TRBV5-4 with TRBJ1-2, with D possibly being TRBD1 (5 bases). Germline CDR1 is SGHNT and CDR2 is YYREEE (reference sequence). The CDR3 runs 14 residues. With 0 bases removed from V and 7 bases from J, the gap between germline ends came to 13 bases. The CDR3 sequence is CASSLGSGQLGYTF. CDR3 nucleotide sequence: TGTGCCAGCAGCTTGGGGTCAGGACAACTTGGCTACACCTTC. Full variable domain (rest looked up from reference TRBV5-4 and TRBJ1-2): ETGVTQSPTHLIKTRGQQVTLRCSSQSGHNTVSWYQQALGQGPQFIFQYYREEENGRGNFPPRFSGLQFPNYSSELNVNALELDDSALYLCASSLGSGQLGYTFGSGTRLTVV.

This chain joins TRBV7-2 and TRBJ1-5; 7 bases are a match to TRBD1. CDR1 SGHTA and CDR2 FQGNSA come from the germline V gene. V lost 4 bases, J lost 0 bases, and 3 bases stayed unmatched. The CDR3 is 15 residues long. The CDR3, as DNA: TGTGCCAGCAGCTATGGGACAGATAGCAATCAGCCCCAGCATTTT. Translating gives CASSYGTDSNQPQHF.